Listed here is a single TCR beta chain. Its antigen is not yet known. No base-level quality is on record; no much larger clone is a single base apart. The CDR3 has 17 amino acids, counting the end cysteine and phenylalanine. Only the CDR3 DNA is retained, 51 bases long and in frame from the first base. Trimming removed 2 bases from V and 2 bases from J, leaving 17 bases between the germline ends. The germline V gene sets CDR1 to SGHAT and CDR2 to FQNNGV. These data belong to a study of T cell responses to AZD1222 COVID-19 vaccine (dated by TCRdb to about 2021). In terms of the full investigation: A total of roughly 240 trial participants underwent TCR sequencing, of whom some 210 received two doses of AZD1222 and approximately 25 received two doses of the MenACWY control vaccine. Trial participants were enrolled by age into subgroups of 18-55, 56-69 and 70-plus years, and around 150, 29 and 61 TCR-sequenced participants, respectively, were included in these subgroups. Findings and caveats that apply to the study as a whole: Spike-specific TCR breadth and depth rose significantly after two AZD1222 doses compared with day 0 and with MenACWY recipients. Participants were mostly white British and included more females than males, and it was suggested by the authors that clonal diversity may have been underestimated. Reportedly, almost half of the unique spike-specific TCRs recognized epitopes lying outside the regions that are mutated in the B.1.351 and B.1.1.7 variants. Because no samples from the day 14 peak response were available, repertoires could be characterized only after the peak T cell response. Vaccine-associated CD4 TCRs spanned the whole spike protein, with dominant responses in regions 160-218 and 743-854. Only a handful of AZD1222 recipients were SARS-CoV-2 seropositive at baseline, limiting conclusions about previously exposed vaccinees. The 56-69-year group was small, and its depth increase did not reach significance, likely because of low power.

This specimen's time point label, per the study, means: about 28 days (+/-7) after the second vaccine dose. AZD1222 recipients whose second dose came at about 4 weeks and those whose second dose came at about 12 weeks were combined into one group, since spike-specific TCR depth and breadth did not differ between the two schedules. Vaccinee samples came from UK trials COV001 and COV002, including a single-blind randomized controlled phase 2/3 trial of AZD1222 (ChAdOx1 nCoV-19) in healthy adults. For TCRbeta chain sequencing, PBMC samples were collected from trial participants at day 0 and at day 28 after the second dose. The CDR3 regions of human TCRbeta chains were subjected to immunosequencing. Under the source paper's analysis protocol: TCRs in the repertoires were compared against a reference library of SARS-CoV-2-specific TCRs that had been generated with the MIRA antigen-specificity platform. Breadth was defined as the fraction of unique TCRs that were SARS-CoV-2-associated. Depth was defined as the fraction of total T cells that were SARS-CoV-2-associated. Using the MIRA data, each spike-specific TCR was mapped to the spike region that the TCR reacts to and placed in a CD4 or CD8 class. Log10-transformed breadth and depth values were compared by one-way ANOVA with Sidak's multiple comparisons tests. Entries here come from immuneACCESS through TCRdb and include only in-frame sequences with V and J called. Some clones fail to appear in such tables; in the studies checked, an unresolved V gene covers under half of the shortfall, and the cause of the remainder is unknown. V, J and clone size reflect that table, while D and trimming were determined from the DNA. Within this sample are around 140,000 clones, with 91% of them counted one time only. Over 3% of the sample lies in the top ten.

This material consisted of peripheral blood, taken 28 days after the second AZD1222 dose. This TCR derives from an adult who received the AZD1222 COVID-19 vaccine. The chain is made from TRBV11-2 and TRBJ2-3; 5 matching bases give a weak D call of TRBD2. The CDR3 protein is CASSLRGNVASTDTQYF. The bases are TGTGCCAGCAGCTTACGAGGGAACGTGGCCTCCACAGATACGCAGTATTTT.